This T cell receptor (beta chain) derives from a study of blood T cell repertoires in COVID-19. Study-level background: Acute-phase and convalescent COVID-19 samples originated in the United States, Italy and Spain. PBMCs, B-cell-depleted T cells, or T cells were the source of the cDNA or gDNA that made up the material.

The data were produced by immunoSEQ multiplex PCR, yet TCRdb's version contains in-frame clones alone and is incomplete. The table has approximately 140,000 clones, 70% to 90% seen once; the top ten hold approximately 13%. Trimming cost V 5 bases and J 6 bases; bases outside gene matches: 8. This CDR3 contains 14 residues. Germline assignment: CDR1 LNHDA and CDR2 SQIVND (reference sequence). Sequencing used peripheral blood. This rearrangement joins TRBV19 to TRBJ1-1, with 8 positions matching TRBD1. This clonotype was sampled from a man in his sixties with active or convalescent COVID-19. CDR3 DNA sequence: TGTGCCAGTAGTCCTGGACAGGGCCCCCCTGAAGCTTTCTTT. This codes for CASSPGQGPPEAFF. Based on the CDR3 plus reference TRBV19 and TRBJ1-1, the full variable domain is DGGITQSPKYLFRKEGQNVTLSCEQNLNHDAMYWYRQDPGQGLRLIYYSQIVNDFQKGDIAEGYSVSREKKESFPLTVTSAQKNPTAFYLCASSPGQGPPEAFFGQGTRLTVV.